This TCR beta chain was recovered during a study of OX40 agonist ivuxolimab in advanced cancers. The wider study: Averaging roughly 60 years in age, with a range of about 23 to 80, the cohort was 82.7% male. Three patients, one with hepatocellular carcinoma and two with cutaneous melanoma, responded partially.

Worth noting for this clone: Its antigen is not known.

The study, taken as a whole, reports: Low normalized T-cell clonal expansion was additionally recorded for some nonresponders.

Trimming took 5 bases from V and 3 from J; bases not matched to a gene: 5. Per germline, CDR1 GTSNPN and CDR2 SVGIG (reference sequence). This CDR3 region has 13 residues. The repertoire was sequenced with immunoSEQ multiplex PCR; TCRdb's copy has only in-frame clones and lacks some. The repertoire has tens of thousands of clones, 70% to 80% of them found once; the top ten carry 15%. Material: CD4+ or CD8+ T cells sorted from blood, obtained in a trial of the OX40 agonist ivuxolimab. The genes are TRBV30 and TRBJ1-1; 8 nucleotides match TRBD1. This TCR was sampled from an adult with an advanced solid tumor such as melanoma, head and neck, liver or kidney cancer. The DNA for the CDR3 is TGTGCCTGGGTGACAGGGGATGACACTGAAGCTTTCTTT. Its protein product is CAWVTGDDTEAFF.